Listed here are 17 T cell receptor beta chains from one sample, sequenced in a study of CD8+ T cells in alopecia areata. Extracted RNA was reverse transcribed into cDNA, the sequencing template. Clones were read by immunoSEQ multiplex PCR, and TCRdb kept only the in-frame ones, dropping some. There are 200,000 to 250,000 clones in the sample; 67% occur only once, and 0.95% to 1.5% lies in the top ten. Sequenced material: CD4+ T cells sorted from blood, taken at week 0. The receptors were sampled from a human donor with alopecia areata.

The CDR3: CASSFTGETQYF. CDR3 DNA: TGTGCCAGCAGCTTCACAGGCGAGACCCAGTACTTC. The J gene is TRBJ2-5, the V gene TRBV7-2, with a possible D match to TRBD1 (5 bases). Germline V gives CDR1 SGHTA, CDR2 FQGNSA. This CDR3 contains 12 residues. The germline V and J ends were trimmed by 3 bases and 5 bases, with 7 bases remaining between them.

V gene TRBV25-1 combines with J gene TRBJ1-2; the D is unclear. Germline V gene data show CDR1 as MGHDK and CDR2 as SYGVNS. V shed 6 bases and J shed 0 bases, with 8 bases lying between them. CDR3 length: 13 amino acids. CDR3 sequence reads: CASREETNYGYTF. As DNA, the CDR3 is TGTGCCAGCAGAGAGGAGACTAACTATGGCTACACCTTC.

Note on this clone: Other DNA sequences in the same sample also yield this CDR3. The chain carries TRBV15 and TRBJ2-7, with D unresolved. V was trimmed by 0 bases and J by 3 bases, leaving 6 bases between them. Germline V lookup: CDR1 LNHNV, CDR2 YYDKDF (reference sequence). There are 13 residues in the CDR3. The CDR3 nucleotides read TGTGCCACCAGCAGAGATCGGAGCTACGAGCAGTACTTC. This codes for CATSRDRSYEQYF.

The chain has TRBV6-5 and TRBJ1-6; D gene unclear. Germline values: CDR1 MNHEY, CDR2 SVGAGI. The CDR3 sequence is 14 residues long. V lost 0 bases to trimming and J lost 6 bases, with 6 bases between them. The CDR3 coding sequence is TGTGCCAGCAGTTACTCAGGGTTTAATTCACCCCTCCACTTT. Its protein is CASSYSGFNSPLHF.

The chain links TRBV4-1 to TRBJ1-5; D not certain. V lost 1 base and J 0 bases, leaving 10 bases between the germline ends. Germline CDR1 MGHRA, CDR2 YSYEKL. The CDR3 has 16 amino acids. CDR3 DNA sequence: TGCGCCAGCAGCCAAGTTCCAGCCGCTAGCAATCAGCCCCAGCATTTT. Its translation is CASSQVPAASNQPQHF.

This chain connects TRBV30 to TRBJ1-6; 7 positions match TRBD1. With V trimmed by 4 bases and J by 12 bases, 9 bases remained unmatched. The length of the CDR3 is 13 residues. Germline V CDR1 and CDR2: GTSNPN, SVGIG (reference sequence). CDR3 nucleotides: TGTGCCTGGAAACTCGACAGGGAACGACCCCTCCACTTT. Residues: CAWKLDRERPLHF.

This clone has only a few counts. V and J are TRBV15 and TRBJ2-7; 9 bases match TRBD1. This CDR3 is built from 16 residues. V trimming: 0 bases; J trimming: 5 bases; junction bases outside the gene matches: 8. Per germline, CDR1 LNHNV and CDR2 YYDKDF (reference sequence). CDR3 amino acids: CATSRERGQGRHEQYF. CDR3 coding DNA: TGTGCCACCAGCAGAGAAAGGGGACAGGGACGCCACGAGCAGTACTTC.

As DNA, the CDR3 is TGTGCCAGCAGTTTTACGGGATCACGCGATTCACCCCTCCACTTT. It codes for CASSFTGSRDSPLHF. The V call is TRBV27, the J call TRBJ1-6; D gene uncertain. The V end lost 3 bases, the J end lost 8 bases, and 14 bases lay between the germline ends. From germline, CDR1 is MNHEY and CDR2 SMNVEV (reference sequence). This CDR3 region has 15 residues.

This clone has only a few counts. The V call is TRBV2, the J call TRBJ1-5, with a weak D call TRBD1 (5 bases). There are 13 residues in the CDR3. CDR1 is SNHLY, CDR2 FYNNEI, per germline. Trimming pared 7 bases from V and 4 bases from J, leaving 11 bases between. CDR3 nucleotide sequence: TGTGCCAGCAAGGGGCAGCCAAATCAGCCCCAGCATTTT. It specifies CASKGQPNQPQHF. Full variable domain (rest looked up from reference TRBV2 and TRBJ1-5): EPEVTQTPSHQVTQMGQEVILRCVPISNHLYFYWYRQILGQKVEFLVSFYNNEISEKSEIFDDQFSVERPDGSNFTLKIRSTKLEDSAMYFCASKGQPNQPQHFGDGTRLSIL.

The chain recombines TRBV7-2 with TRBJ2-7; TRBD2 aligns across 10 bases. The CDR3 loop spans 16 amino acids. Germline CDR1 SGHTA, CDR2 FQGNSA. The J segment lost 4 bases and the V segment lost 0 bases, leaving 6 bases of the junction unmatched. The CDR3, as DNA: TGTGCCAGCAGCTTAGCTAAAGCGGGGGGGCTGTACGAGCAGTACTTC. Its protein product is CASSLAKAGGLYEQYF.

This clone has just a few counts. The chain combines TRBV15 with TRBJ2-3; D gene unclear. With 5 bases removed from V and 5 bases from J, the gap between germline ends came to 5 bases. This CDR3 has 11 amino acids. Germline V gene lookup returns CDR1 LNHNV and CDR2 YYDKDF (reference sequence). The CDR3 nucleotides are TGTGCCACCAGCGTTTTAGATACGCAGTATTTT. This translates into CATSVLDTQYF.

This chain uses TRBV7-2 with TRBJ1-2; D gene ambiguous. The length of the CDR3 is 14 residues. Between the trimmed V and J ends, which lost 8 bases and 7 bases, there was a span of 20 bases. The germline V gene has CDR1 SGHTA and CDR2 FQGNSA. DNA of the CDR3: TGTGCCAGCGCTCCGAGTAGAGGGCCTAGTGGCTACACCTTC. It specifies CASAPSRGPSGYTF. Full variable domain (rest looked up from reference TRBV7-2 and TRBJ1-2): GAGVSQSPSNKVTEKGKDVELRCDPISGHTALYWYRQSLGQGLEFLIYFQGNSAPDKSGLPSDRFSAERTGGSVSTLTIQRTQQEDSAVYLCASAPSRGPSGYTFGSGTRLTVV.

The genes are TRBV5-6 and TRBJ2-3; D is possibly TRBD1 (6 bases). The CDR3 spans 15 residues. Trimming took 2 bases from V and 4 from J, leaving 14 bases between them. CDR1 SGHDT and CDR2 YYEEEE come from the germline V gene. CDR3 DNA sequence: TGTGCCAGCAGCTTCTTACAGGGTGGTTCAGATACGCAGTATTTT. Translated: CASSFLQGGSDTQYF.

The chain carries TRBV6-1 and TRBJ2-5; TRBD1 matches at 10 bases. Germline-derived CDR1 and CDR2 are MNHNS and SASEGT. CDR3 length equals 15 residues. Trimming at V came to 6 bases and at J to 5 bases, leaving 9 bases not matched to a gene. The CDR3 DNA reads TGTGCCAGCAGCCTCCGGGACAGGGGCGTTGAGACCCAGTACTTC. This codes for CASSLRDRGVETQYF.

This clone was seen a handful of times. Other DNA sequences in this sample translate to the same CDR3. The V gene is TRBV6-6, the J gene TRBJ1-1; D not resolved. V lost 2 bases, J lost 3 bases, and 4 bases lay in between. The germline V gene encodes CDR1 MNHNY and CDR2 SVGAGI (reference sequence). The CDR3 consists of 12 residues. CDR3 sequence (DNA): TGTGCCAGCAGTTACCCGGACACTGAAGCTTTCTTT. Protein product: CASSYPDTEAFF.

The CDR3 reads CASSPRLAGGSDTQYF. Written as DNA, the CDR3 is TGTGCCAGCAGCCCTCGACTAGCGGGGGGTTCGGATACGCAGTATTTT. The rearrangement uses TRBV11-2 and TRBJ2-3; 13 positions match TRBD2. Germline V CDR1 and CDR2: SGHAT, FQNNGV. With 5 bases clipped from V and 6 bases from J, the junction kept 8 bases outside the gene matches. The CDR3 length is 16 residues.

The J gene is TRBJ2-2, the V gene TRBV4-1; 8 bases agree with TRBD2. Per the germline V gene, CDR1 is MGHRA and CDR2 is YSYEKL. J lost 7 bases, V lost 1 base, and 5 bases had no gene match. The CDR3 totals 15 residues. Here the CDR3 reads CASSQGAGASGELFF. As DNA, the CDR3 is TGCGCCAGCAGCCAAGGAGCGGGGGCTAGCGGGGAGCTGTTTTTT.